This is a list of T cell receptor beta chains from one sample in a study of blood T cell repertoires in COVID-19. Generated by immunoSEQ multiplex PCR, the TCRdb table keeps only in-frame clones and is missing some. The data show roughly 42,000 clones, nearly 90% seen once. What was sequenced was peripheral blood. These receptors were obtained from a man in his fifties with active COVID-19. Both conserved end residues are trimmed from each CDR3. Fields, in order: V gene, clone size, CDR3 protein. Rows may omit the clone size; those that give it use once, few, many or a size class.

v_call: TRBV7-8
clone_size: once
cdr3_aa: ASCINRESPLH

v_call: TRBV19
clone_size: NA
cdr3_aa: ASSIDAQRAYNEQF

v_call: TRBV4-2
clone_size: NA
cdr3_aa: ASSQEQGEGYEQY

v_call: TRBV20-1
clone_size: NA
cdr3_aa: SARDRKTQY

v_call: TRBV10-2
clone_size: NA
cdr3_aa: ASSDRGGGYEQY

v_call: TRBV6-5
clone_size: NA
cdr3_aa: ASSYDLGQNTGELF

v_call: TRBV7-9
clone_size: few
cdr3_aa: ASGVQGFNSYEQY

v_call: TRBV14
clone_size: NA
cdr3_aa: ASSQDRTGVNEQF

v_call: TRBV7-9
clone_size: few
cdr3_aa: ASSPDTAEAF

v_call: TRBV18
clone_size: NA
cdr3_aa: ASSGQGFSSGANVLT

v_call: TRBV20-1
clone_size: NA
cdr3_aa: SARGETEAF

v_call: TRBV10-3
clone_size: NA
cdr3_aa: ATADTYEQY

v_call: TRBV5-4
clone_size: NA
cdr3_aa: ASSLRTGGNQETQY

v_call: TRBV20-1
clone_size: NA
cdr3_aa: SASRTDYNEQF

v_call: TRBV6-6
clone_size: NA
cdr3_aa: ASSLQGAYGYT

v_call: TRBV18
clone_size: NA
cdr3_aa: ASSQVSNQPQH

v_call: TRBV18
clone_size: once
cdr3_aa: ASSLIPGQGAETQY

v_call: TRBV14
clone_size: NA
cdr3_aa: ASSQRTSGAAEQY

v_call: TRBV2
clone_size: NA
cdr3_aa: ASSGGTGGYGYT

v_call: TRBV4-2
clone_size: NA
cdr3_aa: ASSTGQGRLAEAF

v_call: TRBV9
clone_size: NA
cdr3_aa: ASSPSQGRYNEQF

v_call: TRBV19
clone_size: NA
cdr3_aa: ASSLQGEGYT

v_call: TRBV6-5
clone_size: few
cdr3_aa: ASSQGLAGSYEQY

v_call: TRBV27
clone_size: NA
cdr3_aa: ASRPTLNRGDGYT

v_call: TRBV12-5
clone_size: NA
cdr3_aa: ASGLGTVSEQF

v_call: TRBV10-3
clone_size: NA
cdr3_aa: AISAGHRGGTEAF